In this sample, the clone carrying this TCR beta chain turned up a few times. Its antigen is still unknown. Unique molecular identifiers were used to barcode this TCRbeta library. TCRdb passed the PCR reads through MiXCR, listing each CDR3 protein once. The sample lists roughly 490,000 distinct CDR3 sequences, approximately 10% occurring once. This CDR3 spans 15 amino acids. From germline, CDR1 is MNHNS and CDR2 SASEGT. Trimming removed 2 bases at V and 6 bases at J, with 14 bases between. This specimen comes from a study of T-cell reconstitution after alpha-beta-depleted transplantation in children. Study-wide findings and caveats: From newly produced T cells came most of the T-cell counts and diversity one year after transplant. Recipient T cells and thymic progenitors that survived were the source of the high TCRbeta diversity seen at day 60 in some patients. About two months after transplant, alpha-beta T cells reportedly came from several hundred expanded graft clones.

The source was PBMCs, mostly from graft donor cells, collected 180 days after TCRalphabeta/CD19-depleted stem cell transplant. This chain joins TRBV6-1 and TRBJ1-5; no clear D gene. This TCR was sampled from a female patient under 10 years old who had a stem cell transplant for aplastic anemia, so the T cells may come from the graft donor. The CDR3 nucleotides are TGTGCCAGCAGTGAATATCGGGGAATGAGTCAGCCCCAGCATTTT. Its translation is CASSEYRGMSQPQHF.